This TCR beta chain was recovered during a study of blood T cell repertoires in COVID-19. The repertoire was sequenced with immunoSEQ multiplex PCR; TCRdb's copy has only in-frame clones and lacks some. Counted here are some 130,000 clones, about 72% occurring once; the ten biggest clones make up approximately 10%. Germline CDR1 is SGHRS and CDR2 is YFSETQ. This CDR3 region has 13 residues. V gave up 5 bases and J gave up 4 bases; unmatched junction bases: 5. The clonotype originates from a man aged 60 to 69 who had recovered from COVID-19. Sequencing was done on a sample of peripheral blood. The gene calls are TRBV5-1 and TRBJ2-5; 7 bases align to TRBD1. The CDR3 loop reads CASSFRTGETQYF. The CDR3 DNA follows: TGCGCCAGCAGTTTTAGGACAGGAGAGACCCAGTACTTC.